The 19 T cell receptor beta chains below were found in one sample sequenced in a study of blood T cell repertoires in COVID-19. Using immunoSEQ multiplex PCR, the repertoire was profiled, and TCRdb retains in-frame clones only, with some absent. The sample contains about 180,000 clones, approximately 86% of which appear only once. Sequenced sample: peripheral blood. Receptor source: a woman in her thirties with active or convalescent COVID-19.

The V and J genes are TRBV19 and TRBJ2-7, with 8 nucleotides matching TRBD1. The CDR3 runs to 15 residues. V lost 6 bases to trimming and J lost 4 bases; unmatched junction nucleotides: 11. Per the germline V gene, CDR1 is LNHDA and CDR2 is SQIVND (reference sequence). In DNA, the CDR3 is TGTGCCAGTAGCCAATTAGGACAGGGTTCGTACGAGCAGTACTTC. It encodes CASSQLGQGSYEQYF.

The V gene is TRBV19, the J gene TRBJ1-1; D is uncertain. The CDR3 covers 13 residues. CDR1 and CDR2 from the germline V gene are LNHDA and SQIVND (reference sequence). Trimming stripped 0 bases from V and 8 bases from J, with 10 bases between. CDR3 DNA sequence: TGTGCCAGTAGTATAGAGGGCAGCTGGGAAGCTTTCTTT. This sequence encodes CASSIEGSWEAFF.

This chain joins TRBV7-8 and TRBJ2-1; 10 bases agree with TRBD1. Germline V gives CDR1 SGHVS, CDR2 FQNEAQ. The junction had 4 bases not matched to a gene; V was cut back by 5 bases and J by 0 bases. The CDR3 is 16 residues long. Here the CDR3 reads CASSTRDRGSYNEQFF. CDR3 in DNA: TGTGCCAGCAGCACCCGGGACAGGGGCTCCTACAATGAGCAGTTCTTC.

This clone was seen just once. The genes are TRBV5-1 and TRBJ2-1, with D possibly matching TRBD1 (6 bases). V was shortened by 0 bases and J by 3 bases, with 10 bases between the two germline ends. CDR1 is SGHRS and CDR2 is YFSETQ in the germline V gene. The CDR3 contains 15 residues. CDR3 residues: CASSLGDTVYNEQFF. DNA for the CDR3: TGCGCCAGCAGCTTGGGGGACACCGTCTACAATGAGCAGTTCTTC.

The V gene is TRBV18, the J gene TRBJ1-5, with 8 nucleotides matching TRBD1. J was trimmed by 4 bases and V by 3 bases; bases with no gene match: 8. Germline V lookup: CDR1 KGHSH, CDR2 LQKENI. CDR3 length equals 16 residues. As DNA, the CDR3 is TGTGCCAGCTCACCCCAGCAGAGACAGGGGAATCAGCCCCAGCATTTT. Its protein is CASSPQQRQGNQPQHF.

The V gene is TRBV9, the J gene TRBJ1-6; D ambiguous. Trimming removed 0 bases from V and 13 bases from J, with 11 bases in between. This CDR3 is 13 amino acids long. The V gene's germline CDR1 is SGDLS and CDR2 YYNGEE. CDR3 coding DNA: TGTGCCAGCAGCGTAGCTTCGGGGTCTCCCCTCCACTTT. Amino acids: CASSVASGSPLHF.

The rearrangement uses TRBV14 and TRBJ2-7; TRBD2 agrees at 8 bases. The CDR3 is 16 amino acids. After removal of 5 bases from V and 4 bases from J, the junction contained 13 bases not matched to a gene. CDR1 SGHDN and CDR2 FVKESK come from the germline V gene. The CDR3 protein is CASSSRTSREGYEQYF. DNA for the CDR3: TGTGCCAGCAGCTCGCGGACTAGCAGAGAGGGGTACGAGCAGTACTTC.

This chain uses TRBV5-1 with TRBJ1-2, with unresolved D. The germline V gene has CDR1 SGHRS and CDR2 YFSETQ. V dropped 6 bases and J dropped 0 bases, with 12 bases sitting between them. This CDR3 is 14 amino acids long. The CDR3 region is CASKTGSPNYGYTF. Written as DNA, the CDR3 is TGCGCCAGCAAGACTGGCAGCCCTAACTATGGCTACACCTTC.

The V call is TRBV14, the J call TRBJ1-1; D is possibly TRBD1 (5 bases). V lost 5 bases and J 1 base, leaving 8 bases between the germline ends. The CDR3 length is 13 residues. Germline lookup yields CDR1 SGHDN and CDR2 FVKESK. The CDR3 sequence is CASSSGQNTEAFF. In DNA form, the CDR3 reads TGTGCCAGCAGCTCAGGACAGAACACTGAAGCTTTCTTT.

This clone was seen a single time. The chain carries TRBV7-9 and TRBJ2-7, with 15 bases lining up with TRBD2. Per the germline V gene, CDR1 is SEHNR and CDR2 is FQNEAQ (reference sequence). CDR3 length equals 17 residues. With V trimmed by 5 bases and J by 6 bases, 11 bases remained unmatched. This CDR3 reads CASSRRTSGRGTGEQYF. CDR3 coding DNA: TGTGCCAGCAGCCGCCGGACTAGCGGGAGGGGAACGGGCGAGCAGTACTTC. Supplemented by reference TRBV7-9 and TRBJ2-7, the full variable domain reads DTGVSQNPRHKITKRGQNVTFRCDPISEHNRLYWYRQTLGQGPEFLTYFQNEAQLEKSRLLSDRFSAERPKGSFSTLEIQRTEQGDSAMYLCASSRRTSGRGTGEQYFGPGTRLTVT.

The genes are TRBV9 and TRBJ2-1; 8 bases map to TRBD2. V lost 3 bases to trimming and J lost 8 bases; unmatched junction nucleotides: 13. Germline assignment: CDR1 SGDLS and CDR2 YYNGEE. The CDR3 spans 16 residues. CDR3: CASSARSGGPTDEQFF. CDR3 nucleotide sequence: TGTGCCAGCAGCGCTAGATCGGGGGGGCCGACGGATGAGCAGTTCTTC.

The chain links TRBV9 to TRBJ1-1; 8 nucleotides align to TRBD1. Trimming took 4 bases from V and 5 from J; bases not matched to a gene: 7. This CDR3 contains 14 residues. Germline V gene lookup returns CDR1 SGDLS and CDR2 YYNGEE. The DNA of the CDR3 is TGTGCCAGCAGCAATAGACAGGGGTGGACTGAAGCTTTCTTT. Its protein is CASSNRQGWTEAFF.

The chain couples TRBV2 to TRBJ2-2; 7 bases line up with TRBD1. The CDR3 totals 14 residues. Germline lookup yields CDR1 SNHLY and CDR2 FYNNEI. With V trimmed by 7 bases and J by 3 bases, 5 bases remained unmatched. The CDR3: CASNGQVDTGELFF. CDR3 bases: TGTGCCAGCAACGGACAGGTGGACACCGGGGAGCTGTTTTTT.

This chain uses TRBV5-5 with TRBJ2-5, with 15 positions matching TRBD2. This CDR3 has 18 residues. Germline CDR1 and CDR2: SGHKS and YYEKEE (reference sequence). Trimming cost V 4 bases and J 2 bases; bases outside gene matches: 9. CDR3 DNA sequence: TGTGCCAGCAGCGGCGGACTAGCGGGAGGGCCCCGTCAAGAGACCCAGTACTTC. Amino acids: CASSGGLAGGPRQETQYF.

V gene TRBV11-3 combines with J gene TRBJ2-3, with 7 bases identical to TRBD2. V trimming: 5 bases; J trimming: 5 bases; junction bases outside the gene matches: 10. The CDR3 has 15 amino acids. The germline gives CDR1 SGHNT, CDR2 YENEEA. The CDR3 is CASSPSGKEEDTQYF. The CDR3 coding sequence is TGTGCCAGCAGCCCTAGCGGTAAGGAGGAAGATACGCAGTATTTT. Combining the CDR3 with reference TRBV11-3 and TRBJ2-3 gives the whole variable domain EAGVVQSPRYKIIEKKQPVAFWCNPISGHNTLYWYLQNLGQGPELLIRYENEEAVDDSQLPKDRFSAERLKGVDSTLKIQPAELGDSAVYLCASSPSGKEEDTQYFGPGTRLTVL.

The rearrangement links TRBV10-2 to TRBJ2-7; 7 bases agree with TRBD2. The length of the CDR3 is 14 residues. Germline CDR1 WSHSY, CDR2 SAAADI. V was pared by 4 bases and J by 2 bases, with 5 bases of the junction left unmatched. The CDR3 nucleotides are TGCGCCAGCAGTGGGACTAGTGCCACCTACGAGCAGTACTTC. This codes for CASSGTSATYEQYF.

This clone was recorded a few times. One end of the junction fails to match germline, which may point to a read error. The gene calls are TRBV7-7 and TRBJ1-1, with TRBD1 matching 11 bases. CDR1 SSHAT and CDR2 FNYEAQ come from the germline V gene (reference sequence). This CDR3 is 16 amino acids long. CDR3 DNA sequence: TGTGCTAGCAGCAGAATGGACAGGGGGCACAACACTGAAGCTTTCTTT. Its translation: CASSRMDRGHNTEAFF.

The gene calls are TRBV12-5 and TRBJ1-2, with D perhaps matching TRBD1 (5 bases). The CDR3 has 16 residues. V was trimmed by 1 base and J by 5 bases, leaving 17 bases between them. The germline V gene encodes CDR1 LGHNT and CDR2 FRNRAP. The CDR3 here is CASGLDETVFWYGYTF. Here the CDR3 DNA reads TGTGCTAGTGGTTTGGACGAGACAGTTTTCTGGTATGGCTACACCTTC.

The chain joins TRBV3-1 (or the pseudogene TRBV3-2) to TRBJ2-3, with TRBD2 matching over 8 bases. The V gene's germline CDR1 is LGHDT and CDR2 YNNKEL (reference sequence). This CDR3 spans 14 amino acids. The junction had 10 bases not matched to a gene; V was cut back by 4 bases and J by 10 bases. The CDR3 sequence: CASSLAAGDRAQYF. In DNA form, the CDR3 reads TGTGCCAGCAGCCTCGCAGCGGGAGATCGGGCGCAGTATTTT.